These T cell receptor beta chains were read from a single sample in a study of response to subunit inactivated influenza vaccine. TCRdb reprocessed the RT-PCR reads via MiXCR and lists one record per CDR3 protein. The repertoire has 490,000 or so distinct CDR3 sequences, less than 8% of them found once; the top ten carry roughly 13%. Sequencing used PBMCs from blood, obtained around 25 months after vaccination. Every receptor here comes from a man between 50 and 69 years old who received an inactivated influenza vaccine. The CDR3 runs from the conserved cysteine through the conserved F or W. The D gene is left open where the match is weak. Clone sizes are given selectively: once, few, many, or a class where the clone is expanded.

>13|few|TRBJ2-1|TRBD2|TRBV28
CASSLPRGRKQFF
TGTGCCAGCAGCCTCCCACGCGGGAGAAAGCAGTTCTTC
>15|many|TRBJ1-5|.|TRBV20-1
CSASRRGAFNQPQHF
TGCAGTGCTTCACGACGGGGGGCTTTCAATCAGCCCCAGCATTTT
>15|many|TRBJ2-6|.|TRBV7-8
CASSSVGSGANVLTF
TGTGCCAGCAGCTCAGTCGGATCCGGGGCCAACGTCCTGACTTTC
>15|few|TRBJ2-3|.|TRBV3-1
CASSPSKRGTGEQYF
TGTGCCAGCAGCCCGTCAAAAAGAGGGACGGGGGAGCAGTATTTT
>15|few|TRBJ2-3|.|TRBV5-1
CASSLGQGFGDTQYF
TGCGCCAGCAGCTTGGGTCAGGGGTTCGGGGATACGCAGTATTTT
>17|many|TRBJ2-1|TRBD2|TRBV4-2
CASSQDPQLAGYNEQFF
TGTGCCAGCAGCCAAGATCCCCAACTAGCGGGCTACAATGAGCAGTTCTTC
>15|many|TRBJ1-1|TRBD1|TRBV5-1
CASRDRTGAGAEAFF
TGCGCCAGCAGAGATCGGACAGGAGCGGGCGCTGAAGCTTTCTTT
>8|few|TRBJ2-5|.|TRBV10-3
CAISEPYF
TGTGCCATCAGTGAGCCTTACTTC
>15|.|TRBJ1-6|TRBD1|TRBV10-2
CASSEADRGNSPLHF
TGCGCCAGCAGTGAGGCCGACAGGGGAAATTCACCCCTCCACTTT
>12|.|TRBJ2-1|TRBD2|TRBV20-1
CSAREERGSQFF
TGCAGTGCTAGAGAGGAGCGGGGGTCGCAGTTCTTC
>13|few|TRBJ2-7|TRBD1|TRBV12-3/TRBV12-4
CASGTGIPYEQYF
TGTGCCAGCGGGACAGGGATCCCCTACGAGCAGTACTTC
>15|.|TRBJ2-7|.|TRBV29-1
CSVALRPAPGYEQYF
TGCAGCGTTGCGTTAAGGCCGGCCCCCGGCTACGAGCAGTACTTC
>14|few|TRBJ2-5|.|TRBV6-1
CASSQPTGQETQYF
TGTGCCAGCAGCCAACCGACAGGACAAGAGACCCAGTACTTC
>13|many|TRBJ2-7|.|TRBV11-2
CASSLESGNEQYF
TGTGCCAGCAGCTTAGAGTCAGGGAACGAGCAGTACTTC
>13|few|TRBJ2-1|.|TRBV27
CASSFWGRNEQFF
TGTGCCAGCAGTTTTTGGGGACGTAATGAGCAGTTCTTC
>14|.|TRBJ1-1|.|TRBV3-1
CASSQEDRNTEAFF
TGTGCCAGCAGCCAAGAGGACAGGAACACTGAAGCTTTCTTT
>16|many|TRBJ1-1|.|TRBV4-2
CASSQDLSTGSTEAFF
TGTGCCAGCAGCCAAGATCTCTCCACGGGTAGCACTGAAGCTTTCTTT
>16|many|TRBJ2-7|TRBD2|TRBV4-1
CASSHVSGVVYYEQYF
TGCGCCAGCAGCCATGTTAGCGGGGTCGTATACTACGAGCAGTACTTC
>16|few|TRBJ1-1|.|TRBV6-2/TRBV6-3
CASSYLSSYMNTEAFF
TGTGCCAGCAGTTACCTCTCAAGCTACATGAACACTGAAGCTTTCTTT
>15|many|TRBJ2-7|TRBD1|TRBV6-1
CASSGRDRKAYEQYF
TGTGCCAGCAGTGGCCGGGACAGGAAAGCCTACGAGCAGTACTTC
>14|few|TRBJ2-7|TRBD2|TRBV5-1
CASSISGGDYEQYF
TGCGCCAGCAGCATTAGCGGGGGGGACTACGAGCAGTACTTC
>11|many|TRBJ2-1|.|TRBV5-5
CARENGDEQFF
TGTGCCCGGGAGAATGGCGATGAGCAGTTCTTC
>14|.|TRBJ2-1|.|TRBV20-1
CSARDWNSYNEQFF
TGCAGTGCTCGGGACTGGAACTCCTACAATGAGCAGTTCTTC
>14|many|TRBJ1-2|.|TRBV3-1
CASSHKGRAYGYTF
TGTGCCAGCAGCCATAAGGGGAGGGCCTATGGCTACACCTTC
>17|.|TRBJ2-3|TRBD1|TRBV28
CASSPNFRTGGTDTQYF
TGTGCCAGCAGTCCAAACTTCCGGACAGGAGGCACAGATACGCAGTATTTT
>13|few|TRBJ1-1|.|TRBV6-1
CASKAKGNTEAFF
TGTGCCAGCAAAGCAAAAGGGAACACTGAAGCTTTCTTT
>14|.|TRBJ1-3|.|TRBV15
CATSKGTVGNTIYF
TGTGCCACCAGCAAAGGGACGGTGGGAAACACCATATATTTT
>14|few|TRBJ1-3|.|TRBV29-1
CSVADSLSGNTIYF
TGCAGCGTAGCCGACAGTCTCTCTGGAAACACCATATATTTT
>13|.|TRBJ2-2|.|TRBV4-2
CASSQDRPGELFF
TGTGCCAGCAGCCAAGACAGGCCCGGGGAGCTGTTTTTT
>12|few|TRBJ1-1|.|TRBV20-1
CSARGVESWAFF
TGCAGTGCTAGAGGGGTGGAGTCTTGGGCTTTCTTT
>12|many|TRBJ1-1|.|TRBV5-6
CASSKQVTEAFF
TGTGCCAGCAGCAAGCAGGTCACTGAAGCTTTCTTT
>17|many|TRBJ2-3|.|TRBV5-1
CASSLTGPRVSTDTQYF
TGCGCCAGCAGCTTAACGGGACCGCGGGTTAGCACAGATACGCAGTATTTT
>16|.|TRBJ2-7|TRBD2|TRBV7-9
CASSTWTSGSQDEQYF
TGTGCCAGCAGCACCTGGACTAGCGGGAGCCAAGACGAGCAGTACTTC
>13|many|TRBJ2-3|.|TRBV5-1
CASSAGSADTQYF
TGCGCCAGCAGCGCAGGATCGGCAGATACGCAGTATTTT
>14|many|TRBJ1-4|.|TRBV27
CASSSRQINEKLFF
TGTGCCAGCAGCTCAAGACAGATTAATGAAAAACTGTTTTTT
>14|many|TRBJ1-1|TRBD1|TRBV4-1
CASSETGEGTEAFF
TGCGCCAGCAGCGAAACAGGGGAGGGGACTGAAGCTTTCTTT
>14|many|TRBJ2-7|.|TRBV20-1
CSATDTSAFYEQYF
TGCAGTGCGACCGACACGTCTGCCTTCTACGAGCAGTACTTC
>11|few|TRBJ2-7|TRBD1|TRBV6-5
CASTDLTGVHF
TGTGCCAGCACCGACTTGACAGGGGTGCACTTC
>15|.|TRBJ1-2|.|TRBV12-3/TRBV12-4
CASRGVGQENYGYTF
TGTGCCAGCAGGGGAGTTGGGCAGGAGAACTATGGCTACACCTTC
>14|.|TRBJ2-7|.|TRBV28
CASSLVGRIYEQYF
TGTGCCAGCAGTTTGGTGGGGAGAATCTACGAGCAGTACTTC
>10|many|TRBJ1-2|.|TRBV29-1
CSVVTAGYTF
TGCAGCGTTGTTACAGCTGGCTACACCTTC
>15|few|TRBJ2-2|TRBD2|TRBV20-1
CSARRGSGRPGELFF
TGCAGTGCTAGGCGAGGTAGCGGGAGGCCCGGGGAGCTGTTTTTT
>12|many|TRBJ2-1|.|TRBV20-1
CSAPGPHNEQFF
TGCAGTGCCCCCGGGCCCCACAATGAGCAGTTCTTC
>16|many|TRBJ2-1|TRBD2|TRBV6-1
CASSPTGAGGYNEQFF
TGTGCCAGCAGCCCGACCGGAGCGGGGGGCTACAATGAGCAGTTCTTC
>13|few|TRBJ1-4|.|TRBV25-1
CASSAEYEEKLFF
TGTGCCAGCAGTGCGGAATATGAGGAAAAACTGTTTTTT
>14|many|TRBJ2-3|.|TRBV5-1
CASSLTGITDTQYF
TGCGCCAGCAGCTTGACGGGGATAACAGATACGCAGTATTTT
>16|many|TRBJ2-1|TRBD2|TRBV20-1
CSAREPMSGRGNEQFF
TGCAGTGCTAGAGAGCCTATGAGCGGGAGGGGGAATGAGCAGTTCTTC
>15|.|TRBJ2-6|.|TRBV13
CASSLVSSGANVLTF
TGTGCCAGCAGCTTAGTCTCCTCTGGGGCCAACGTCCTGACTTTC
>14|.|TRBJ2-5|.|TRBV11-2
CASSLGRGKETQYF
TGTGCCAGCAGCTTGGGTAGGGGTAAAGAGACCCAGTACTTC
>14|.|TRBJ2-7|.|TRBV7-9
CASSPAGKPYEQYF
TGTGCCAGCAGCCCAGCCGGGAAACCCTACGAGCAGTACTTC
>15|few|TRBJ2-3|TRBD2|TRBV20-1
CSASPAGDNTDTQYF
TGCAGTGCTAGCCCAGCGGGAGATAACACAGATACGCAGTATTTT
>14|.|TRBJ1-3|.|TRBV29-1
CSVTGRSVGNTIYF
TGCAGCGTTACGGGGAGATCGGTAGGAAACACCATATATTTT
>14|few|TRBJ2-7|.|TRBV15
CATSRDQGSYEQYF
TGTGCCACCAGCAGAGATCAGGGTAGCTACGAGCAGTACTTC
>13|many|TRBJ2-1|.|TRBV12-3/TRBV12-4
CASTISLRGEQFF
TGTGCCAGCACCATTTCCCTGCGGGGTGAGCAGTTCTTC
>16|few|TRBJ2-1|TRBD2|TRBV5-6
CASSSRLAGGPYEQFF
TGTGCCAGCAGCTCTCGACTAGCGGGAGGGCCATATGAGCAGTTCTTC
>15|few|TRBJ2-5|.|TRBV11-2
CASSLAPHRAETQYF
TGTGCCAGCAGCTTAGCCCCTCACAGGGCGGAGACCCAGTACTTC
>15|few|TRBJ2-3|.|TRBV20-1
CSASRQDFNTDTQYF
TGCAGTGCTAGCCGACAGGATTTTAATACAGATACGCAGTATTTT
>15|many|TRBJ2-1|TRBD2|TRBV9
CASSFLAGGFNEQFF
TGTGCCAGCAGCTTCCTCGCGGGAGGGTTTAATGAGCAGTTCTTC
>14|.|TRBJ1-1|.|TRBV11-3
CASSLRGEDTEAFF
TGTGCCAGCAGCTTGAGAGGGGAGGACACTGAAGCTTTCTTT
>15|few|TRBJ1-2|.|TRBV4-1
CASSQDQGYPYGYTF
TGCGCCAGCAGCCAAGATCAGGGATACCCTTATGGCTACACCTTC